Listed here are 31 T cell receptor beta chains from one sample, sequenced in a study of CD8+ T cells in alopecia areata. Investigators isolated RNA and reverse transcribed it into cDNA to act as the sequencing template. Profiled with immunoSEQ multiplex PCR; TCRdb holds only in-frame clones, not every one. The repertoire has some 200,000 clones, approximately 56% of them found once; the top ten carry about 15%. Sample: CD4+ T cells sorted from blood, taken at week 0. The receptors originated from a human donor with alopecia areata.

The chain carries TRBV29-1 and TRBJ2-7, with 11 bases matching TRBD2. Germline-derived CDR1 and CDR2 are SQVTM and ANQGSEA. V shed 4 bases and J 7 bases; nucleotides not matched to a gene: 9. The CDR3 has 14 amino acids. The CDR3 here is CSVVFTSGGGEQYF. Here the CDR3 DNA reads TGCAGCGTTGTATTCACTAGCGGGGGAGGAGAGCAGTACTTC.

This clone was seen a handful of times. The genes are TRBV7-9 and TRBJ1-2; 8 nucleotides line up with TRBD1. Germline trimming cut 5 bases from V and 2 bases from J; bases unmatched to any gene: 4. The CDR3 has 14 residues. Germline V gene lookup returns CDR1 SEHNR and CDR2 FQNEAQ (reference sequence). CDR3 bases: TGTGCCAGCAGCCCAGGGGGCGCGAACTATGGCTACACCTTC. This sequence encodes CASSPGGANYGYTF.

This rearrangement joins TRBV29-1 to TRBJ2-6; D unresolved. V lost 3 bases to trimming and J lost 2 bases, with 5 bases between them. Germline V CDR1 and CDR2: SQVTM, ANQGSEA. CDR3 length: 13 residues. CDR3 DNA: TGCAGCGTTGATGGTGCTGGGGCCAACGTCCTGACTTTC. It codes for CSVDGAGANVLTF.

The rearrangement joins TRBV2 to TRBJ1-5, with 11 bases aligning to TRBD1. This CDR3 contains 15 residues. In germline, CDR1 is SNHLY, CDR2 FYNNEI. V shed 3 bases, J shed 5 bases, and the junction held 3 bases outside the gene matches. Here the CDR3 reads CASSDRTGGDQPQHF. CDR3 in DNA: TGTGCCAGCAGTGATAGGACAGGGGGCGATCAGCCCCAGCATTTT. Full variable domain (outside the CDR3, taken from reference TRBV2 and TRBJ1-5): EPEVTQTPSHQVTQMGQEVILRCVPISNHLYFYWYRQILGQKVEFLVSFYNNEISEKSEIFDDQFSVERPDGSNFTLKIRSTKLEDSAMYFCASSDRTGGDQPQHFGDGTRLSIL.

V usage is TRBV4-2 and J usage is TRBJ1-2, with 8 bases aligning to TRBD1. The germline gives CDR1 LGHNA, CDR2 YNFKEQ. V lost 4 bases and J lost 6; bases outside the gene matches: 7. The CDR3 totals 14 residues. CDR3 in DNA: TGTGCCAGCAGCCTAAACCCGGGACAGGATGGCTACACCTTC. This gives the protein CASSLNPGQDGYTF.

The gene calls are TRBV4-2 and TRBJ2-5, with D possibly TRBD2 on 6 matching bases. Germline V CDR1 and CDR2: LGHNA, YNFKEQ. This CDR3 has 15 residues. V was clipped by 2 bases and J by 4 bases, with 14 bases between them. CDR3 region: CASSQSGTERETQYF. Here the CDR3 DNA reads TGTGCCAGCAGCCAATCCGGGACTGAGCGAGAGACCCAGTACTTC.

The rearrangement links TRBV2 to TRBJ2-7; D gene unclear. Germline V gene sequence: CDR1 SNHLY, CDR2 FYNNEI. Trimming removed 0 bases at V and 7 bases at J, with 10 bases between. This CDR3 contains 13 residues. The CDR3 region has the DNA TGTGCCAGCAGTGAAGCGGGGTCTGGGGAGCAGTACTTC. Translated: CASSEAGSGEQYF.

The chain couples TRBV30 to TRBJ1-1; TRBD1 is a possible D gene (5 bases). V was trimmed by 5 bases and J by 0 bases, leaving 19 bases between them. This CDR3 has 16 amino acids. Germline V gene lookup returns CDR1 GTSNPN and CDR2 SVGIG (reference sequence). The CDR3 bases are TGTGCCTGGGCGGAAAGGGGTGGAATAATGAACACTGAAGCTTTCTTT. Translation gives CAWAERGGIMNTEAFF.

This clone was found once. This chain links TRBV2 with TRBJ1-5; D perhaps matches TRBD1 (6 bases). Between the trimmed V and J ends, which lost 5 bases and 5 bases, there was a span of 13 bases. CDR1 and CDR2 (germline): SNHLY, FYNNEI. This CDR3 spans 14 amino acids. CDR3 DNA sequence: TGTGCCAGCAGTTTGGCAGGGGAGCATCAGCCCCAGCATTTT. Protein product: CASSLAGEHQPQHF.

This clone was seen more than once but under ten times. The chain has TRBV9 and TRBJ1-1, with D possibly being TRBD1 (5 bases). CDR1 and CDR2 (germline): SGDLS, YYNGEE. Trimming cost V 0 bases and J 6 bases, with 18 bases left between them. This CDR3 comprises 16 residues. CDR3 protein: CASSVGGGFRGPEAFF. Written as DNA, the CDR3 is TGTGCCAGCAGCGTAGGTGGGGGGTTCCGAGGGCCTGAAGCTTTCTTT.

CDR3 DNA: TGTGCCTGGAAAGGAGCAACAGATACGCAGTATTTT. Protein: CAWKGATDTQYF. The rearrangement uses TRBV30 and TRBJ2-3; no definite D call. The germline V gene has CDR1 GTSNPN and CDR2 SVGIG (reference sequence). Trimming took off 4 bases at V and 3 bases at J, with 8 bases between the two ends. The CDR3 totals 12 residues.

The chain has TRBV20-1 and TRBJ1-1, with no clear D. Germline loops: CDR1 DFQATT, CDR2 SNEGSKA (reference sequence). This CDR3 region has 11 residues. The V end was cut by 5 bases, the J end by 0 bases, with 4 bases between. The CDR3 loop is CSAPLNTEAFF. In DNA form, the CDR3 reads TGCAGTGCTCCCCTGAACACTGAAGCTTTCTTT.

The chain has TRBV29-1 and TRBJ1-1; D remains unclear. V lost 3 bases and J lost 6, with 5 bases in between. Per the germline V gene, CDR1 is SQVTM and CDR2 is ANQGSEA. This CDR3 contains 10 residues. CDR3 bases: TGCAGCGTTGAGGAGGCTGAAGCTTTCTTT. Its protein product is CSVEEAEAFF. Full variable domain (remainder filled in from reference TRBV29-1 and TRBJ1-1): SAVISQKPSRDICQRGTSLTIQCQVDSQVTMMFWYRQQPGQSLTLIATANQGSEATYESGFVIDKFPISRPNLTFSTLTVSNMSPEDSSIYLCSVEEAEAFFGQGTRLTVV.

The rearrangement links TRBV30 to TRBJ2-3, with a possible D match to TRBD2 (5 bases). Germline V CDR1 and CDR2: GTSNPN, SVGIG (reference sequence). V lost 4 bases and J lost 3, with 11 bases in between. The CDR3 sequence is 13 residues long. The chain's CDR3 is CAWTPRGTDTQYF. The CDR3 bases are TGTGCCTGGACCCCTCGGGGAACAGATACGCAGTATTTT.

The J gene is TRBJ1-1, the V gene TRBV29-1; D unresolved. The V end was cut by 2 bases, the J end by 8 bases, with 6 bases between. The CDR3 runs to 10 residues. Germline V CDR1 and CDR2: SQVTM, ANQGSEA. CDR3 nucleotide sequence: TGCAGCGTTGAAAACGTCGAAGCTTTCTTT. This encodes CSVENVEAFF.

The chain carries TRBV5-6 and TRBJ2-2, with D perhaps matching TRBD2 (5 bases). Between the trimmed V and J ends, which lost 0 bases and 0 bases, there was a span of 9 bases. CDR1 is SGHDT, CDR2 YYEEEE, per germline. The CDR3 length is 16 residues. This CDR3 is CASSLGQRTNTGELFF. CDR3 in DNA: TGTGCCAGCAGCTTGGGCCAGCGGACGAACACCGGGGAGCTGTTTTTT.

V is TRBV2 and J is TRBJ1-2; unclear D gene. There are 15 residues in the CDR3. Germline V gene sequence: CDR1 SNHLY, CDR2 FYNNEI. V was trimmed by 3 bases and J by 0 bases, leaving 11 bases between them. CDR3 in amino acids: CASSEFALTNYGYTF. The CDR3 region has the DNA TGTGCCAGCAGTGAGTTCGCACTGACTAACTATGGCTACACCTTC.

The rearrangement links TRBV29-1 to TRBJ1-1, with unresolved D. The CDR3 length is 11 residues. Per the germline V gene, CDR1 is SQVTM and CDR2 is ANQGSEA. The V end lost 2 bases, the J end lost 1 base, and 2 bases lay between the germline ends. CDR3 region: CSVEKNTEAFF. The CDR3 coding sequence is TGCAGCGTTGAAAAGAACACTGAAGCTTTCTTT. The full variable domain, rest sourced from reference TRBV29-1 and TRBJ1-1, is SAVISQKPSRDICQRGTSLTIQCQVDSQVTMMFWYRQQPGQSLTLIATANQGSEATYESGFVIDKFPISRPNLTFSTLTVSNMSPEDSSIYLCSVEKNTEAFFGQGTRLTVV.

This chain uses TRBV27 with TRBJ1-6; TRBD1 agrees at 7 bases. The CDR3 is made up of 14 amino acids. The germline V gene encodes CDR1 MNHEY and CDR2 SMNVEV (reference sequence). The trim removed 8 bases at V and 5 bases at J, leaving 6 bases unmatched. The CDR3 bases are TGTGCCAGCCGACGGGGGACAGATAATTCACCCCTCCACTTT. Translating gives CASRRGTDNSPLHF.

The J gene is TRBJ2-1, the V gene TRBV25-1; TRBD2 agrees at 9 bases. V gave up 4 bases and J gave up 8 bases; unmatched junction bases: 9. This CDR3 is built from 15 residues. In germline, CDR1 is MGHDK, CDR2 SYGVNS. CDR3: CASSVGAGGVDEQFF. The CDR3 coding sequence is TGTGCCAGCAGTGTAGGAGCGGGGGGCGTTGATGAGCAGTTCTTC.

The chain has TRBV15 and TRBJ1-4; D not resolved. This CDR3 has 12 amino acids. Germline V gene lookup returns CDR1 LNHNV and CDR2 YYDKDF (reference sequence). Trimming pared 9 bases from V and 5 bases from J, leaving 10 bases between. The CDR3 DNA is TGTGCCACTAGTGGCTTAAATGAAAAACTGTTTTTT. Amino acids: CATSGLNEKLFF.

The J gene is TRBJ1-1, the V gene TRBV19; perhaps TRBD1 as D (5 bases). V shed 4 bases and J shed 0 bases, with 15 bases lying between them. The CDR3 spans 16 residues. Germline CDR1 LNHDA, CDR2 SQIVND (reference sequence). The CDR3 reads CASSTRYDSMNTEAFF. CDR3 coding DNA: TGTGCCAGTAGTACCCGCTACGACAGCATGAACACTGAAGCTTTCTTT. The whole variable domain, remainder taken from reference TRBV19 and TRBJ1-1, is DGGITQSPKYLFRKEGQNVTLSCEQNLNHDAMYWYRQDPGQGLRLIYYSQIVNDFQKGDIAEGYSVSREKKESFPLTVTSAQKNPTAFYLCASSTRYDSMNTEAFFGQGTRLTVV.

For the CDR3, the DNA is TGTGCCAGCAGCCGACTGGACAGCAACTCCTACGAGCAGTACTTC. It codes for CASSRLDSNSYEQYF. The V gene is TRBV11-2, the J gene TRBJ2-7, with a tentative D call TRBD1 (6 bases). This CDR3 region has 15 residues. V was cut by 5 bases and J by 0 bases, with 14 bases left in between. Germline V CDR1 and CDR2: SGHAT, FQNNGV.

CDR3 residues: CATRQHSETQYF. The CDR3 DNA reads TGTGCCACCCGCCAACACTCAGAGACCCAGTACTTC. This chain links TRBV15 with TRBJ2-5; D is uncertain. Germline V gene lookup returns CDR1 LNHNV and CDR2 YYDKDF (reference sequence). CDR3 length: 12 amino acids. V shed 8 bases and J shed 4 bases, with 11 bases lying between them. Drawing the rest from reference TRBV15 and TRBJ2-5, the complete variable domain is DAMVIQNPRYQVTQFGKPVTLSCSQTLNHNVMYWYQQKSSQAPKLLFHYYDKDFNNEADTPDNFQSRRPNTSFCFLDIRSPGLGDTAMYLCATRQHSETQYFGPGTRLLVL.

V and J are TRBV4-1 and TRBJ1-5, with a tentative D call TRBD1 (5 bases). Germline loops: CDR1 MGHRA, CDR2 YSYEKL. Trimming shortened V by 0 bases and J by 5 bases, and 20 bases separated the two germline ends. The CDR3 sequence is 18 residues long. Here the CDR3 reads CASSQERWRVGTHQPQHF. CDR3 DNA sequence: TGCGCCAGCAGCCAAGAACGTTGGAGGGTCGGGACCCATCAGCCCCAGCATTTT.

The chain combines TRBV5-1 with TRBJ1-1, with D hard to call. There are 15 residues in the CDR3. The V end lost 5 bases, the J end lost 7 bases, and 21 bases lay between the germline ends. CDR1 SGHRS and CDR2 YFSETQ come from the germline V gene. The CDR3 DNA sequence: TGCGCCAGCAGGGAGAACGACGGACGATCGGGTGAAGCTTTCTTT. It specifies CASRENDGRSGEAFF.

This clone appeared a few times. V gene TRBV6-1 combines with J gene TRBJ2-4; TRBD1 or TRBD2 may be the D gene (6 bases each). Trimming took off 2 bases at V and 9 bases at J, with 11 bases between the two ends. The CDR3 totals 13 residues. Germline V CDR1 and CDR2: MNHNS, SASEGT. The CDR3 is CASSETPGAIQYF. CDR3 in DNA: TGTGCCAGCAGTGAAACGCCGGGGGCCATTCAGTACTTC.

This chain joins TRBV2 and TRBJ1-2; D is uncertain. V lost 3 bases, J lost 6 bases, and 11 bases lay in between. The CDR3 runs 13 residues. Per the germline V gene, CDR1 is SNHLY and CDR2 is FYNNEI. In DNA form, the CDR3 reads TGTGCCAGCAGTGAGGGAGTAGTGGATGGCTACACCTTC. Translation: CASSEGVVDGYTF.

The chain combines TRBV5-6 with TRBJ1-6; possibly TRBD1 for D (5 bases). Germline assignment: CDR1 SGHDT and CDR2 YYEEEE. The CDR3 runs to 14 residues. Trimming pared 2 bases from V and 7 bases from J, leaving 10 bases between. For the CDR3, the DNA is TGTGCCAGCAGCTTACAGGCGCTGAATTCACCCCTCCACTTT. Translation gives CASSLQALNSPLHF. Full variable domain (rest looked up from reference TRBV5-6 and TRBJ1-6): DAGVTQSPTHLIKTRGQQVTLRCSPKSGHDTVSWYQQALGQGPQFIFQYYEEEERQRGNFPDRFSGHQFPNYSSELNVNALLLGDSALYLCASSLQALNSPLHFGNGTRLTVT.

This clone has just a few counts. The CDR3 sequence is CASSPTYSGQETQYF. The CDR3 DNA reads TGTGCCAGCAGCCCAACTTATAGCGGGCAAGAGACCCAGTACTTC. V gene TRBV5-4 combines with J gene TRBJ2-5; 7 positions agree with TRBD2. There are 15 residues in the CDR3. Germline-derived CDR1 and CDR2 are SGHNT and YYREEE (reference sequence). V gave up 4 bases and J gave up 2 bases; unmatched junction bases: 8.

The chain has TRBV6-1 and TRBJ1-6; D is undetermined. Germline assignment: CDR1 MNHNS and CDR2 SASEGT. With 6 bases removed from V and 8 bases from J, the gap between germline ends came to 11 bases. This CDR3 region has 13 residues. This CDR3 reads CASRTTGDSPLHF. The CDR3 DNA reads TGTGCCAGCAGAACAACGGGAGATTCACCCCTCCACTTT.